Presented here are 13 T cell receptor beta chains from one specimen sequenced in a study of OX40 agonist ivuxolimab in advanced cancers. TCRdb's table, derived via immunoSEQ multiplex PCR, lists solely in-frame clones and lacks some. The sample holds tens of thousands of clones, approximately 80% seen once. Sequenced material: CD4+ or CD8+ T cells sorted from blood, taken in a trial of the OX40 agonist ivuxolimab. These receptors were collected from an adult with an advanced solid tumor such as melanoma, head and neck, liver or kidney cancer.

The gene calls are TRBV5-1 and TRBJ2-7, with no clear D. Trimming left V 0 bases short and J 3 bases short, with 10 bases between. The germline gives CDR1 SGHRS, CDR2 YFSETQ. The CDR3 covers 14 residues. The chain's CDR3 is CASSLAGQLYEQYF. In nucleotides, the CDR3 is TGCGCCAGCAGCTTGGCTGGGCAGCTCTACGAGCAGTACTTC.

The CDR3 is CASSLETYYEQYF. The CDR3 coding sequence is TGCGCCAGCAGCTTGGAAACTTACTACGAGCAGTACTTC. The chain combines TRBV5-1 with TRBJ2-7; unclear D gene. This CDR3 has 13 residues. The V gene lost 0 bases and the J gene lost 3 bases, with 7 bases spanning the gap. Germline assignment: CDR1 SGHRS and CDR2 YFSETQ.

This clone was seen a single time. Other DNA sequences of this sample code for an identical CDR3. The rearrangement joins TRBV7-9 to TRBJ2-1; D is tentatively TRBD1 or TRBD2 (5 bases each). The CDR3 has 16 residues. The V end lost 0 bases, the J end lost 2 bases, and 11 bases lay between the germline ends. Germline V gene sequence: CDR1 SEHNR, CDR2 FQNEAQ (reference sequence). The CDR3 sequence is CASSLALAGTYNEQFF. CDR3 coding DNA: TGTGCCAGCAGCTTAGCTCTAGCAGGGACCTACAATGAGCAGTTCTTC.

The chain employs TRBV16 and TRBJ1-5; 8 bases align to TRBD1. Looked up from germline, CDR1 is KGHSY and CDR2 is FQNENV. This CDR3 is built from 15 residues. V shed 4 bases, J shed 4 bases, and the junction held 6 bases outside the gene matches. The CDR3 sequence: CASSRRGRENQPQHF. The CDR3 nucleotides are TGTGCCAGCAGCCGCAGGGGGCGCGAAAATCAGCCCCAGCATTTT.

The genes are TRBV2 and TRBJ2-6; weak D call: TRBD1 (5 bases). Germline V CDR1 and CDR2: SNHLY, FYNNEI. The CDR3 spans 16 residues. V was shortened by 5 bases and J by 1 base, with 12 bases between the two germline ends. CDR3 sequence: CASSQGWGSGANVLTF. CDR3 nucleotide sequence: TGTGCCAGCAGTCAGGGTTGGGGTTCTGGGGCCAACGTCCTGACTTTC.

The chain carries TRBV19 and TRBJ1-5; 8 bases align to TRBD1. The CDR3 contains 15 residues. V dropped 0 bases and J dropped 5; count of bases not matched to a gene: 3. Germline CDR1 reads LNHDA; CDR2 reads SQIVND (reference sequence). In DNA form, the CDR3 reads TGTGCCAGTAGTATAGACGGACAGGGCTATCAGCCCCAGCATTTT. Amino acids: CASSIDGQGYQPQHF.

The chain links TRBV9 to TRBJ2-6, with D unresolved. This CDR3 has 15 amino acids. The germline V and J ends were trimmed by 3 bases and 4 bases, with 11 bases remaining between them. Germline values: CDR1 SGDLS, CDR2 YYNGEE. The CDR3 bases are TGTGCCAGCAGCGCCCCCCGGTCCGGGGCCAACGTCCTGACTTTC. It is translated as CASSAPRSGANVLTF.

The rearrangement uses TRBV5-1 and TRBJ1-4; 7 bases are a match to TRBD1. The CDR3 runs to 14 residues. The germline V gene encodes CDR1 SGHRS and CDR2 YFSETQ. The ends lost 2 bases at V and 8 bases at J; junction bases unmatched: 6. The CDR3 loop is CASSFGRGEEKLFF. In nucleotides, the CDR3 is TGCGCCAGCAGCTTTGGCAGGGGGGAGGAAAAACTGTTTTTT. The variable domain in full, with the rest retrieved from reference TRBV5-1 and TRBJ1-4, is KAGVTQTPRYLIKTRGQQVTLSCSPISGHRSVSWYQQTPGQGLQFLFEYFSETQRNKGNFPGRFSGRQFSNSRSEMNVSTLELGDSALYLCASSFGRGEEKLFFGSGTQLSVL.

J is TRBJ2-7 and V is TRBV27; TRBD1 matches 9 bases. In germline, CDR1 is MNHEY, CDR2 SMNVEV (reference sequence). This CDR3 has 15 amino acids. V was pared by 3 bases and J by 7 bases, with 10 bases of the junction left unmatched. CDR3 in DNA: TGTGCCAGCAGTTTCCTCGGACAGGGGTCCGGAGAGCAGTACTTC. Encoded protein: CASSFLGQGSGEQYF.

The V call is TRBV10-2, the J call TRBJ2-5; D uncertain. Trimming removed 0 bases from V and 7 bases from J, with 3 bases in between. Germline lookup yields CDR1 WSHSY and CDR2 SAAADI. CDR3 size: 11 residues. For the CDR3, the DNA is TGCGCCAGCAGTGAGTCCTCGACCCAGTACTTC. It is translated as CASSESSTQYF.

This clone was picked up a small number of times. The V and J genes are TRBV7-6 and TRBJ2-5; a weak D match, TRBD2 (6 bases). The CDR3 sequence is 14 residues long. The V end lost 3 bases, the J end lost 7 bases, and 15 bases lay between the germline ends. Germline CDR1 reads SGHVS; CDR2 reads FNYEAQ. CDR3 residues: CASSLRGDEGTQYF. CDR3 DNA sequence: TGTGCCAGCAGCTTGCGCGGGGATGAGGGGACCCAGTACTTC. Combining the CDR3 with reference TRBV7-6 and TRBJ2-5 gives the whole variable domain GAGVSQSPRYKVTKRGQDVALRCDPISGHVSLYWYRQALGQGPEFLTYFNYEAQQDKSGLPNDRFSAERPEGSISTLTIQRTEQRDSAMYRCASSLRGDEGTQYFGPGTRLLVL.

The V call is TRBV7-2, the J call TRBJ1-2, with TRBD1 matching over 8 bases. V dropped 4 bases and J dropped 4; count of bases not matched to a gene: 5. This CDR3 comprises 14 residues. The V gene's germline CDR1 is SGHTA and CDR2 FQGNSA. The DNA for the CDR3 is TGTGCCAGCAGCTCGCGGACAGGGTTCTATGGCTACACCTTC. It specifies CASSSRTGFYGYTF.

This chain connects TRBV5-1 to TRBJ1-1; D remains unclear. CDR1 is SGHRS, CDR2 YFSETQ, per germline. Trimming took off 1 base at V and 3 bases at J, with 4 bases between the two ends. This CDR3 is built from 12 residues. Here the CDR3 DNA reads TGCGCCAGCAGCTTGAAGGACACTGAAGCTTTCTTT. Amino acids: CASSLKDTEAFF.